This T cell receptor (beta chain) comes out of a study of T-cell reconstitution after alpha-beta-depleted transplantation in children. Regarding the study as a whole: Surviving recipient T cells and intrathymic progenitors accounted for some patients' high TCRbeta diversity at day 60. Reported findings indicate that, about two months after transplant, alpha-beta T cells came from several hundred expanded clones, which were derived from non-depleted graft cells.

Researchers prepared the TCRbeta library using unique molecular identifiers, the study reports. TCRdb analysed the PCR reads with MiXCR anew, one entry per CDR3 protein. This table has about 900,000 distinct CDR3 sequences, roughly 29% appearing once. Turning to this clonotype: What it recognizes is unknown.

This TCR was recovered from a boy under two years old who had a stem cell transplant for SCID, so the T cells may come from the graft donor. This material consisted of PBMCs, mostly from graft donor cells, taken 360 days after TCRalphabeta/CD19-depleted stem cell transplant.

The CDR3 DNA reads as TGTGCCAGCAGCCACGGTGGGGCTGGGCAGTACTTC. Residues: CASSHGGAGQYF. The chain carries TRBV6-2 or TRBV6-3 and TRBJ2-7, with a possible D match to TRBD1 (5 bases). The CDR3 is 12 amino acids. CDR1 MNHEY and CDR2 SVGEGT come from the germline V gene. Trimming took 6 bases from V and 9 from J, leaving 15 bases between them.